This paragraph reports one T cell receptor beta chain. Its specificity is unknown. This sample was taken from a study of shared clonotypes between healthy human individuals. Profiled with immunoSEQ multiplex PCR; TCRdb holds only in-frame clones, not every one. The sample shows approximately 1,500,000 clones, under 99% of them seen only once. Notes on the study in general: Non-shared clonotypes showed lower generation probabilities than clonotypes common to all four donors.

Sequenced sample: naive CD4+ T cells sorted from blood. The subset: CD45RA+ positively selected. The sequence was obtained from a man aged 25 to 40 in good health.

As DNA, the CDR3 is TGTGCCAGCGCCAAAGGCACTGAAGCTTTCTTT. It translates to CASAKGTEAFF. The chain recombines TRBV21-1 with TRBJ1-1. TRBV21-1 corresponds to a pseudogene. This CDR3 contains 11 residues.